This T cell receptor (beta chain) emerged from a study of a mutant IDH1 vaccine in newly diagnosed glioma. For the study at large: Initiation of the vaccine course occurred 4-6 weeks after radiotherapy alone, or alongside temozolomide cycles.

Whole-study results and caveats: Pseudoprogression appears to have had no connection to changes in top peripheral T cell clonotypes.

Concerning this clone: What it binds is unknown.

As for time point: week 47, end of study. It was 300 ug of mutant IDH1 20-mer peptide that made up each vaccine dose, given with topical imiquimod. The patients received vaccinations eight times, in weeks 1, 3, 5, 7, 11, 15, 19 and 23. New IDH1-mutant, ATRX-lost WHO grade 3 or 4 astrocytomas occurred in donors. Sequencing used immunoSEQ multiplex PCR; TCRdb keeps in-frame clones, though not all of them. Of about 94,000 clones in the sample, just under 90% are singletons; the top ten hold around 0.77%. This TCR was sampled from a woman in her forties or fifties with glioma. The sample here was PBMCs, taken from a glioma patient whose treatment included an IDH1 peptide vaccine.

The CDR3 DNA follows: TGTGCCAGCAGTTTTTTATCGGTCAGGATGAACACTGAAGCTTTCTTT. This sequence encodes CASSFLSVRMNTEAFF. The chain recombines TRBV28 with TRBJ1-1, with D hard to call. Trimming stripped 3 bases from V and 0 bases from J, with 14 bases between. CDR3 size: 16 residues. Germline V lookup: CDR1 MDHEN, CDR2 SYDVKM.